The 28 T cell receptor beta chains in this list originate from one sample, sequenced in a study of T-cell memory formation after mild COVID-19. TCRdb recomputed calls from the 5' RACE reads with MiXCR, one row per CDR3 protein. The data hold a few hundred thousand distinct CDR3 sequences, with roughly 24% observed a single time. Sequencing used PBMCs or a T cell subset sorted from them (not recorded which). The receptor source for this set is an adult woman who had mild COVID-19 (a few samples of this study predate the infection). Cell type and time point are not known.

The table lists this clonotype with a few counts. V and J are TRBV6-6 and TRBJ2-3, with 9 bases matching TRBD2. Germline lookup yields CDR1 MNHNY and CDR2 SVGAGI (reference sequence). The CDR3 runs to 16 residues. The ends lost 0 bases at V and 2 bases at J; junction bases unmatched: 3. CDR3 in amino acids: CASSYSLAGSTDTQYF. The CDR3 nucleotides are TGTGCCAGCAGTTACTCCCTAGCGGGATCCACAGATACGCAGTATTTT.

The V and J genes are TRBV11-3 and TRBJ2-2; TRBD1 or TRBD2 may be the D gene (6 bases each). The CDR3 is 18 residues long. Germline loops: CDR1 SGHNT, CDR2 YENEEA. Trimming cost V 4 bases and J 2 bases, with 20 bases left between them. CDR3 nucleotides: TGTGCCAGCAGCTATCAGGGGTCGGGGGCAGGAAACACCGGGGAGCTGTTTTTT. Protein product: CASSYQGSGAGNTGELFF.

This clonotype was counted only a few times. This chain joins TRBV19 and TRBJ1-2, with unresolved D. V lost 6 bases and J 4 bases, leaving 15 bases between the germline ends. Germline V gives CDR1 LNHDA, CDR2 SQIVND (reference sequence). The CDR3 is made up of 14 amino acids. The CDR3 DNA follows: TGTGCCAGTAGCCGGGCCGCGGGCCCCTATGGCTACACCTTC. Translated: CASSRAAGPYGYTF. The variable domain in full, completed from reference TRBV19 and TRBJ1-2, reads DGGITQSPKYLFRKEGQNVTLSCEQNLNHDAMYWYRQDPGQGLRLIYYSQIVNDFQKGDIAEGYSVSREKKESFPLTVTSAQKNPTAFYLCASSRAAGPYGYTFGSGTRLTVV.

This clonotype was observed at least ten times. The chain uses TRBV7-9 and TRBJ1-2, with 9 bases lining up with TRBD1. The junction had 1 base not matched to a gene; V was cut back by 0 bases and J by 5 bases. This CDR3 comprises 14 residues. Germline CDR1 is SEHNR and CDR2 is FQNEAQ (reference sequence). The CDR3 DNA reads TGTGCCAGCAGCTTAGCGGACAGGGGTTATGGCTACACCTTC. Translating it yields CASSLADRGYGYTF.

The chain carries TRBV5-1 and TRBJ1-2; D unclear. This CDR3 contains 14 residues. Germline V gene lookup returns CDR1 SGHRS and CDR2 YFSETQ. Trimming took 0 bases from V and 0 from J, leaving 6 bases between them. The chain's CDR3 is CASSLETTNYGYTF. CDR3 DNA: TGCGCCAGCAGCTTGGAGACAACTAACTATGGCTACACCTTC.

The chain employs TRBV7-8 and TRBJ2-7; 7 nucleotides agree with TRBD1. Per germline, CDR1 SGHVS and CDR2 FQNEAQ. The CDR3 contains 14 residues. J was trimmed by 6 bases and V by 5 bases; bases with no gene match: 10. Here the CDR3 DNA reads TGTGCCAGCAGCCCACGACAGGGCGCCTTCGAGCAGTACTTC. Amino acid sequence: CASSPRQGAFEQYF.

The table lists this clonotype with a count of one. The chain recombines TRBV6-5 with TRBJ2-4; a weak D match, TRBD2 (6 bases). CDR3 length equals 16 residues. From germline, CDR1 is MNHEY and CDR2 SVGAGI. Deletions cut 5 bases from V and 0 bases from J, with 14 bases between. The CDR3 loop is CASSPGRGLAKNIQYF. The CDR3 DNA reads TGTGCCAGCAGTCCCGGGCGGGGCCTAGCCAAAAACATTCAGTACTTC.

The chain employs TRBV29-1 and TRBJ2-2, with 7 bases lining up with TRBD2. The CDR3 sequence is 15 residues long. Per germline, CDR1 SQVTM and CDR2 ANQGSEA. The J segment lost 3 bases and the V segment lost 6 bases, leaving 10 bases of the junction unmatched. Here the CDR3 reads CSVDLGLSYTGELFF. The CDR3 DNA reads TGCAGCGTCGATCTGGGACTATCTTACACCGGGGAGCTGTTTTTT.

CDR3 sequence (DNA): TGTGCCAGCAGCTTAGGGGAGTGGGAGTCCCAGTACTTC. Translating gives CASSLGEWESQYF. This rearrangement joins TRBV11-3 to TRBJ2-5; D might be TRBD2 (5 bases). Trimming left V 1 base short and J 9 bases short, with 12 bases between. Germline V gene sequence: CDR1 SGHNT, CDR2 YENEEA. CDR3 size: 13 residues.

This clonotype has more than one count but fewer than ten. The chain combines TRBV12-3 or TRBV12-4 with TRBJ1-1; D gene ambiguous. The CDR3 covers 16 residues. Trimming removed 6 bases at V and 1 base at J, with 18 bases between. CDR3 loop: CASSLRAVLTNTEAFF. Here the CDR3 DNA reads TGTGCCAGCAGCCTTCGTGCGGTACTAACGAACACTGAAGCTTTCTTT.

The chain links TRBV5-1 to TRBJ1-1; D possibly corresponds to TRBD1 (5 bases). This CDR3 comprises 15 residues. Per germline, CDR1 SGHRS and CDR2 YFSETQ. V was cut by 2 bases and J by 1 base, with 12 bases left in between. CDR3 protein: CASSFGRGGNTEAFF. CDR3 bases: TGCGCCAGCAGCTTTGGTCGGGGGGGGAACACTGAAGCTTTCTTT.

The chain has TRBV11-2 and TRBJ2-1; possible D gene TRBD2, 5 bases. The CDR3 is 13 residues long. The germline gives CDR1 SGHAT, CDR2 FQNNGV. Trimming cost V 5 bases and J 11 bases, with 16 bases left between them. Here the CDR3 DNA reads TGTGCCAGCAGCCAGGAGAGGGTTTCGCAGCAGTTCTTC. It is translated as CASSQERVSQQFF. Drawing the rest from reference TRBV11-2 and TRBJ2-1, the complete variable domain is EAGVAQSPRYKIIEKRQSVAFWCNPISGHATLYWYQQILGQGPKLLIQFQNNGVVDDSQLPKDRFSAERLKGVDSTLKIQPAKLEDSAVYLCASSQERVSQQFFGPGTRLTVL.

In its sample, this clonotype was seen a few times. CDR3 in amino acids: CASSLAGRNGYTF. CDR3 sequence (DNA): TGCGCCAGCAGCTTGGCAGGGAGGAATGGCTACACCTTC. The rearrangement links TRBV5-1 to TRBJ1-2; tentatively, D is TRBD1 (5 bases). This CDR3 is 13 amino acids long. The ends were cut back, 0 bases at V and 6 bases at J, with 9 bases in the middle. The germline gives CDR1 SGHRS, CDR2 YFSETQ.

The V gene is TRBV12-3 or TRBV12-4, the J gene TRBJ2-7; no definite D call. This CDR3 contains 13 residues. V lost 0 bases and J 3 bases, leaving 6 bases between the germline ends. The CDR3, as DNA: TGTGCCAGCAGTTTAGCGACCTACTACGAGCAGTACTTC. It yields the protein CASSLATYYEQYF.

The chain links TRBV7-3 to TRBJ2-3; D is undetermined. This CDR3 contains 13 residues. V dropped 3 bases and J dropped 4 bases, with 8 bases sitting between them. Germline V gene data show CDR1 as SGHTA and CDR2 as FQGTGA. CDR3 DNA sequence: TGTGCCAGCAGCTTCCGGGTGGCAGATACGCAGTATTTT. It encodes CASSFRVADTQYF. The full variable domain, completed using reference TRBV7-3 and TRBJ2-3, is GAGVSQTPSNKVTEKGKYVELRCDPISGHTALYWYRQSLGQGPEFLIYFQGTGAADDSGLPNDRFFAVRPEGSVSTLKIQRTERGDSAVYLCASSFRVADTQYFGPGTRLTVL.

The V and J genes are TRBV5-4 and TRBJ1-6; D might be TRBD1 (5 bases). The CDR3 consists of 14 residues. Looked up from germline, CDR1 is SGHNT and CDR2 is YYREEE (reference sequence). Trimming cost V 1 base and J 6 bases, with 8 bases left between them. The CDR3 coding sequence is TGTGCCAGCAGCTTGCAGGGCCCTAATTCACCCCTCCACTTT. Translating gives CASSLQGPNSPLHF. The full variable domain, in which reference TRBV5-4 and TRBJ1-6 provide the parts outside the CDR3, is ETGVTQSPTHLIKTRGQQVTLRCSSQSGHNTVSWYQQALGQGPQFIFQYYREEENGRGNFPPRFSGLQFPNYSSELNVNALELDDSALYLCASSLQGPNSPLHFGNGTRLTVT.

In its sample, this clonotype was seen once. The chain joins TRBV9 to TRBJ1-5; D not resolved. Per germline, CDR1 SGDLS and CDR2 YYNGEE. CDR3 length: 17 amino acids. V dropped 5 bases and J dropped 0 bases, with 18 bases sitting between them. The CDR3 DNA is TGTGCCAGCAGGGGTATAGCCTCCATATATAGCAATCAGCCCCAGCATTTT. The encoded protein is CASRGIASIYSNQPQHF.

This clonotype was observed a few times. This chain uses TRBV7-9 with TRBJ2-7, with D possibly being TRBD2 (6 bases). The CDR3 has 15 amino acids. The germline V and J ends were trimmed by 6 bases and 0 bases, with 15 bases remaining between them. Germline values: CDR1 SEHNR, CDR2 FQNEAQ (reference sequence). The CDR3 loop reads CASSSDTTSSYEQYF. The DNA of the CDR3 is TGTGCCAGCAGTTCGGACACGACTAGCTCCTACGAGCAGTACTTC.

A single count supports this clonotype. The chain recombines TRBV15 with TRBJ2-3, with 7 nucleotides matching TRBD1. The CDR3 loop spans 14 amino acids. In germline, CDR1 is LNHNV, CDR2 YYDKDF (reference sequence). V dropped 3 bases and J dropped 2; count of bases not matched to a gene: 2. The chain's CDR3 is CATSRDRLTDTQYF. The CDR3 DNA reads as TGTGCCACCAGCAGGGACAGGCTCACAGATACGCAGTATTTT.

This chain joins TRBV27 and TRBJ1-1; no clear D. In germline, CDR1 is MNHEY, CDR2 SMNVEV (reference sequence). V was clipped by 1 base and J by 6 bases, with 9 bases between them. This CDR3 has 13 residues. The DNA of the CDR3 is TGTGCCAGCAGTTTATTGCCATCTGCTGAAGCTTTCTTT. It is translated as CASSLLPSAEAFF.

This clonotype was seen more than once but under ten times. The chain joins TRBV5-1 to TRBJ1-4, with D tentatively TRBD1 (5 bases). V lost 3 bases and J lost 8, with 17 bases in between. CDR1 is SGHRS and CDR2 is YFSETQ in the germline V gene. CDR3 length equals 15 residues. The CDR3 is CASSSGTMAKEKLFF. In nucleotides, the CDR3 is TGCGCCAGCAGCTCCGGGACCATGGCCAAGGAAAAACTGTTTTTT.

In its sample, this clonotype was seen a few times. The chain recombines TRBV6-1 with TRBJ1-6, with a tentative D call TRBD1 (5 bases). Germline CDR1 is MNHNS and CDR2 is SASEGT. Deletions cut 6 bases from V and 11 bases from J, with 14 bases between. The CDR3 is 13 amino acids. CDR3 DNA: TGTGCCAGCAGGACAGTTTTTCGGGCACCCCTCCACTTT. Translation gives CASRTVFRAPLHF.

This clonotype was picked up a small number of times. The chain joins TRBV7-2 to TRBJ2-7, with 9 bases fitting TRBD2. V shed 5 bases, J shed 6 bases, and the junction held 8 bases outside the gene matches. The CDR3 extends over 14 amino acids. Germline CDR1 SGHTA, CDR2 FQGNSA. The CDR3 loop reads CASSRAGGGGEQYF. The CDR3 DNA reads TGTGCCAGCAGCCGAGCGGGGGGAGGGGGCGAGCAGTACTTC. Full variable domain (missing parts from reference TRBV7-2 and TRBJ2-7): GAGVSQSPSNKVTEKGKDVELRCDPISGHTALYWYRQSLGQGLEFLIYFQGNSAPDKSGLPSDRFSAERTGGSVSTLTIQRTQQEDSAVYLCASSRAGGGGEQYFGPGTRLTVT.

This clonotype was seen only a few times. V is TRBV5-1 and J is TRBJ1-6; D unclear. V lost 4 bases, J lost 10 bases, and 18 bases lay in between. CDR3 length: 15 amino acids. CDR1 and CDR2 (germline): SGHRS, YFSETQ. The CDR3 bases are TGCGCCAGCAGCCGGGAGGAAGGGAGGCCCTCACCCCTCCACTTT. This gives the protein CASSREEGRPSPLHF.

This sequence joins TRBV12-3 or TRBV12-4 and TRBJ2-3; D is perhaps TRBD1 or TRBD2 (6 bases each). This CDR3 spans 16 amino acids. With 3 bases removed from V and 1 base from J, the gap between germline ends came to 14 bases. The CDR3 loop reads CASSFSSGGGTDTQYF. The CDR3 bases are TGTGCCAGCAGTTTTTCGTCCGGGGGCGGCACAGATACGCAGTATTTT.

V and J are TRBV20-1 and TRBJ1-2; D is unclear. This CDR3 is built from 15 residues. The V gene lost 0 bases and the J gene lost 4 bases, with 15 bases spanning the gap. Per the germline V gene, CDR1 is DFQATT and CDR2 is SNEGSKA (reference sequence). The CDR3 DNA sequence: TGCAGTGCTAGAGATAGGGCCGGAAGCTCCTATGGCTACACCTTC. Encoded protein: CSARDRAGSSYGYTF.

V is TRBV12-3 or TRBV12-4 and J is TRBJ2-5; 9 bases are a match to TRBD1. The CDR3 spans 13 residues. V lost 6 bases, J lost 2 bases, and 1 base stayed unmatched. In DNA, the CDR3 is TGTGCCAGCAGACAGGGGGCTCAAGAGACCCAGTACTTC. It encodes CASRQGAQETQYF.

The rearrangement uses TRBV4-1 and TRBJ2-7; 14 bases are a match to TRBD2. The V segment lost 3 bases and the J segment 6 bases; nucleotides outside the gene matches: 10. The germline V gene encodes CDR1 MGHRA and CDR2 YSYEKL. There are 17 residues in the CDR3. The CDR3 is CASSHHPGLAGAGEQYF. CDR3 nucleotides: TGCGCCAGCAGCCACCACCCGGGACTAGCGGGAGCTGGCGAGCAGTACTTC.